This T cell receptor (beta chain) was observed in a study of T cells after posttransplantation cyclophosphamide. Generated by immunoSEQ multiplex PCR, the TCRdb table keeps only in-frame clones and is missing some. The sample has 25,000 to 35,000 clones; 86% are singletons. Trimming removed 5 bases at V and 0 bases at J, with 4 bases between. Germline V gene lookup returns CDR1 SGHTA and CDR2 FQGNSA. The CDR3 loop spans 12 amino acids. Peripheral blood was collected from the related graft donor on the marrow donation day. The receptor was derived from a man in his forties or fifties. V gene TRBV7-2 combines with J gene TRBJ2-5; D remains unclear. The source material was PBMCs. CDR3 nucleotides: TGTGCCAGCAGCATAAACCAAGAGACCCAGTACTTC. Translating it yields CASSINQETQYF.